A single sample gave rise to the 26 T cell receptor beta chains below, sequenced in a study of neoadjuvant nivolumab and ipilimumab in lung cancer (TCRdb year 2020). The time point label on this specimen signifies: pretherapy, before neoadjuvant immune checkpoint inhibitors. The protocol used for the library was the immunoSEQ multiplex PCR assay. The table was pulled from immuneACCESS by TCRdb, which kept in-frame rearrangements only. Such tables lose some clones; where checked, under half of the loss comes from unresolved V genes, and the rest has no known cause. This sample gives roughly 45,000 clones in total; 85% to 90% of them show up just once. Clones ranked in the top ten supply about 4% of the sample. The specimen was blood, collected before neoadjuvant nivolumab, alone or with ipilimumab. The receptors shown here come from an adult with non-small cell lung cancer. Some clones in this sample may be carry-over from other donors' samples.

This clone appeared a single time. The CDR3 spells CASRWTPASTDTQYF. CDR3 DNA: TGTGCCAGCAGGTGGACACCCGCTAGCACAGATACGCAGTATTTT. The chain recombines TRBV6-5 with TRBJ2-3; D might be TRBD1 (5 bases). V was pared by 6 bases and J by 0 bases, with 13 bases between. The V gene's germline CDR1 is MNHEY and CDR2 SVGAGI. This CDR3 has 15 amino acids.

This clone was recorded once. The chain employs TRBV9 and TRBJ1-2; D gene ambiguous. CDR1 is SGDLS and CDR2 is YYNGEE in the germline V gene. V lost 3 bases to trimming and J lost 2 bases, with 11 bases between them. CDR3 length: 14 amino acids. In nucleotides, the CDR3 is TGTGCCAGCAGCGCGCGGGAGACCAACTATGGCTACACCTTC. Encoded protein: CASSARETNYGYTF.

The chain joins TRBV5-1 to TRBJ2-5; the match to TRBD1 covers 8 bases. CDR3 size: 14 residues. Germline values: CDR1 SGHRS, CDR2 YFSETQ. Losses at the gene ends were 3 bases for V and 1 base for J; bases not matched to a gene: 2. CDR3 residues: CASSSGQGQETQYF. As DNA, the CDR3 is TGCGCCAGCAGCTCAGGACAGGGCCAAGAGACCCAGTACTTC. Drawing the rest from reference TRBV5-1 and TRBJ2-5, the complete variable domain is KAGVTQTPRYLIKTRGQQVTLSCSPISGHRSVSWYQQTPGQGLQFLFEYFSETQRNKGNFPGRFSGRQFSNSRSEMNVSTLELGDSALYLCASSSGQGQETQYFGPGTRLLVL.

This clone was seen once. The chain links TRBV4-1 to TRBJ2-2, with TRBD1 identical over 9 bases. Germline V lookup: CDR1 MGHRA, CDR2 YSYEKL. The CDR3 is 15 amino acids. V lost 8 bases to trimming and J lost 4 bases; unmatched junction nucleotides: 8. CDR3 in amino acids: CASQAQGAPTGELFF. The CDR3, as DNA: TGCGCCAGCCAGGCACAGGGGGCGCCCACCGGGGAGCTGTTTTTT.

The chain joins TRBV9 to TRBJ1-1; no clear D gene. In germline, CDR1 is SGDLS, CDR2 YYNGEE. V lost 4 bases and J 4 bases, leaving 17 bases between the germline ends. The length of the CDR3 is 15 residues. The CDR3 coding sequence is TGTGCCAGCAGCCCCCAGCCCTCAGGAATCACTGAAGCTTTCTTT. It yields the protein CASSPQPSGITEAFF.

CDR3 sequence (DNA): TGTGTAGCAATAGACCGAAACACCATATATTTT. This gives the protein CVAIDRNTIYF. The chain has TRBV7-3 and TRBJ1-3; D gene uncertain. The CDR3 runs to 11 residues. Germline V CDR1 and CDR2: SGHTA, FQGTGA.

This chain uses TRBV5-5 with TRBJ1-2, with a weak D call TRBD1 (5 bases). The CDR3 has 14 amino acids. Germline V gene lookup returns CDR1 SGHKS and CDR2 YYEKEE (reference sequence). Between the trimmed V and J ends, which lost 2 bases and 1 base, there was a span of 9 bases. CDR3 coding DNA: TGTGCCAGCAGCTTCCAGGGCTATAACTATGGCTACACCTTC. Translated: CASSFQGYNYGYTF.

V gene TRBV5-1 combines with J gene TRBJ2-7; D gene unclear. The CDR3 has 15 residues. The germline V gene has CDR1 SGHRS and CDR2 YFSETQ. The V gene lost 0 bases and the J gene lost 2 bases, with 12 bases spanning the gap. In nucleotides, the CDR3 is TGCGCCAGCAGCTTGGTTCCAGGTAGGACCTACGAGCAGTACTTC. It encodes CASSLVPGRTYEQYF. Full variable domain (outside the CDR3, taken from reference TRBV5-1 and TRBJ2-7): KAGVTQTPRYLIKTRGQQVTLSCSPISGHRSVSWYQQTPGQGLQFLFEYFSETQRNKGNFPGRFSGRQFSNSRSEMNVSTLELGDSALYLCASSLVPGRTYEQYFGPGTRLTVT.

The CDR3 loop reads CASSPRGFTEAFF. CDR3 bases: TGTGCCAGCAGCCCGCGGGGATTCACTGAAGCTTTCTTT. The chain joins TRBV14 to TRBJ1-1; D is uncertain. The CDR3 is 13 amino acids. The V end was cut by 4 bases, the J end by 4 bases, with 10 bases between. The germline V gene encodes CDR1 SGHDN and CDR2 FVKESK.

This clone appeared a single time. The chain joins TRBV7-2 to TRBJ1-1; D is uncertain. CDR1 and CDR2 (germline): SGHTA, FQGNSA. This CDR3 is built from 15 residues. V lost 3 bases, J lost 0 bases, and 11 bases lay in between. The CDR3 DNA sequence: TGTGCCAGCAGCTTCCTCCCGGTGCTGAACACTGAAGCTTTCTTT. This sequence encodes CASSFLPVLNTEAFF.

V usage is TRBV12-5 and J usage is TRBJ2-7; 7 bases align to TRBD1. Losses at the gene ends were 6 bases for V and 2 bases for J; bases not matched to a gene: 16. The germline V gene has CDR1 LGHNT and CDR2 FRNRAP. The CDR3 consists of 17 residues. Here the CDR3 reads CASGVITGTADTYEQYF. CDR3 in DNA: TGTGCTAGTGGGGTAATCACCGGGACAGCCGACACCTACGAGCAGTACTTC.

The V and J genes are TRBV4-1 and TRBJ2-7, with D maybe TRBD2 (6 bases). Trimming left V 0 bases short and J 7 bases short, with 16 bases between. This CDR3 has 15 amino acids. Germline V CDR1 and CDR2: MGHRA, YSYEKL. CDR3 amino acids: CASSQEGGTLREQYF. CDR3 coding DNA: TGCGCCAGCAGCCAAGAGGGAGGTACTCTAAGGGAGCAGTACTTC.

The CDR3 protein is CASWGRFYNEQFF. The CDR3 region has the DNA TGCGCCAGTTGGGGACGGTTCTACAATGAGCAGTTCTTC. The chain couples TRBV10-2 to TRBJ2-1, with D possibly being TRBD1 or TRBD2 (5 bases each). This CDR3 spans 13 amino acids. Germline V CDR1 and CDR2: WSHSY, SAAADI. With 9 bases removed from V and 3 bases from J, the gap between germline ends came to 12 bases.

This clone has just a few counts. V and J are TRBV7-2 and TRBJ2-7; D remains unclear. The V and J ends lost 5 bases and 5 bases respectively, with 7 bases between them. Per the germline V gene, CDR1 is SGHTA and CDR2 is FQGNSA. The CDR3 has 11 residues. CDR3 coding DNA: TGTGCCAGCAGCCCCCGAGACGAGCAGTACTTC. It codes for CASSPRDEQYF.

This clone qualifies as medium-sized. V and J are TRBV29-1 and TRBJ1-5; TRBD1 matches at 9 bases. Germline V gives CDR1 SQVTM, CDR2 ANQGSEA. This CDR3 comprises 13 residues. V shed 4 bases, J shed 4 bases, and the junction held 2 bases outside the gene matches. CDR3 region: CSVGGTGNQPQHF. Written as DNA, the CDR3 is TGCAGCGTTGGGGGGACAGGGAATCAGCCCCAGCATTTT. Full variable domain (missing parts from reference TRBV29-1 and TRBJ1-5): SAVISQKPSRDICQRGTSLTIQCQVDSQVTMMFWYRQQPGQSLTLIATANQGSEATYESGFVIDKFPISRPNLTFSTLTVSNMSPEDSSIYLCSVGGTGNQPQHFGDGTRLSIL.

V is TRBV2 and J is TRBJ2-3; no firm D call. The ends were cut back, 3 bases at V and 13 bases at J, with 11 bases in the middle. The CDR3 extends over 11 amino acids. Germline CDR1 reads SNHLY; CDR2 reads FYNNEI. The CDR3 nucleotides are TGTGCCAGCAGTGAGCGAAGAAGAGAGTATTTT. Amino acid sequence: CASSERRREYF.

The chain is built from TRBV7-9 and TRBJ1-2, with 8 bases that match TRBD1. Germline V lookup: CDR1 SEHNR, CDR2 FQNEAQ (reference sequence). The V segment lost 7 bases and the J segment 0 bases; nucleotides outside the gene matches: 4. The CDR3 has 14 residues. The CDR3 here is CASIQGAANYGYTF. DNA for the CDR3: TGTGCCAGCATCCAGGGGGCAGCTAACTATGGCTACACCTTC.

The rearrangement links TRBV29-1 to TRBJ2-1; 10 nucleotides line up with TRBD2. J gave up 1 base and V 5 bases, and 11 bases lay outside the gene matches. Per the germline V gene, CDR1 is SQVTM and CDR2 is ANQGSEA. CDR3 length equals 17 residues. As DNA, the CDR3 is TGCAGCGTTCCTGGACTAGCGGTACCGGGGTCCTACAATGAGCAGTTCTTC. The encoded protein is CSVPGLAVPGSYNEQFF.

The chain recombines TRBV12-5 with TRBJ2-7; TRBD1 matches 8 bases. CDR3 size: 15 residues. Germline trimming cut 0 bases from V and 5 bases from J; bases unmatched to any gene: 6. Germline assignment: CDR1 LGHNT and CDR2 FRNRAP. The DNA for the CDR3 is TGTGCTAGTGGTTTGGTACCCAGGGGGCGCAACGAGCAGTACTTC. This encodes CASGLVPRGRNEQYF. Full variable domain (outside the CDR3, taken from reference TRBV12-5 and TRBJ2-7): DARVTQTPRHKVTEMGQEVTMRCQPILGHNTVFWYRQTMMQGLELLAYFRNRAPLDDSGMPKDRFSAEMPDATLATLKIQPSEPRDSAVYFCASGLVPRGRNEQYFGPGTRLTVT.

The J gene is TRBJ1-5, the V gene TRBV30, with 7 bases aligning to TRBD1. Germline CDR1 reads GTSNPN; CDR2 reads SVGIG (reference sequence). The CDR3 length is 15 residues. The trim removed 2 bases at V and 4 bases at J, leaving 8 bases unmatched. The CDR3 nucleotides are TGTGCCTGGAGTAACGACAGGGATGGGAATCAGCCCCAGCATTTT. This sequence encodes CAWSNDRDGNQPQHF.

Here the CDR3 DNA reads TGTGCCAGCAAGCTAGCGGGAGCTACAGATACGCAGTATTTT. This gives the protein CASKLAGATDTQYF. The rearrangement links TRBV11-2 to TRBJ2-3; 10 nucleotides line up with TRBD2. Germline trimming cut 7 bases from V and 3 bases from J; bases unmatched to any gene: 4. This CDR3 has 14 amino acids. The germline V gene encodes CDR1 SGHAT and CDR2 FQNNGV.

The chain carries TRBV5-4 and TRBJ2-3, with 12 nucleotides matching TRBD2. The CDR3 contains 17 residues. The J segment lost 1 base and the V segment lost 3 bases, leaving 6 bases of the junction unmatched. Germline CDR1 SGHNT, CDR2 YYREEE (reference sequence). Here the CDR3 DNA reads TGTGCCAGCAGCTCTCGACTAGCGGGAGTCGGCACAGATACGCAGTATTTT. It is translated as CASSSRLAGVGTDTQYF. The complete variable domain, with remaining parts taken from reference TRBV5-4 and TRBJ2-3, reads ETGVTQSPTHLIKTRGQQVTLRCSSQSGHNTVSWYQQALGQGPQFIFQYYREEENGRGNFPPRFSGLQFPNYSSELNVNALELDDSALYLCASSSRLAGVGTDTQYFGPGTRLTVL.

This clone was detected once. The genes are TRBV30 and TRBJ1-1, with D unresolved. CDR1 is GTSNPN, CDR2 SVGIG, per germline (reference sequence). CDR3 length: 19 amino acids. V shed 1 base and J shed 1 base, with 25 bases lying between them. DNA for the CDR3: TGTGCCTGGAGTGCCCCGCCACTTCAGCAAATCCGGGCGAACACTGAAGCTTTCTTT. Encoded protein: CAWSAPPLQQIRANTEAFF. The full variable domain, its missing parts supplied by reference TRBV30 and TRBJ1-1, is SQTIHQWPATLVQPVGSPLSLECTVEGTSNPNLYWYRQAAGRGLQLLFYSVGIGQISSEVPQNLSASRPQDRQFILSSKKLLLSDSGFYLCAWSAPPLQQIRANTEAFFGQGTRLTVV.

The chain recombines TRBV7-2 with TRBJ2-3; 10 bases are a match to TRBD2. CDR3 length equals 14 residues. Germline values: CDR1 SGHTA, CDR2 FQGNSA. Trimming at V came to 5 bases and at J to 10 bases, leaving 9 bases not matched to a gene. The chain's CDR3 is CASSAAALAGAQYF. The DNA of the CDR3 is TGTGCCAGCAGCGCAGCGGCCCTAGCGGGAGCGCAGTATTTT.

V is TRBV11-2 and J is TRBJ2-7; D is perhaps TRBD1 (6 bases). The CDR3 sequence is 13 residues long. Deletions cut 7 bases from V and 8 bases from J, with 18 bases between. In germline, CDR1 is SGHAT, CDR2 FQNNGV. Written as DNA, the CDR3 is TGTGCCAGCATCCCCCAAGTTGGGGGCAAGCAGTACTTC. As protein: CASIPQVGGKQYF.

This clone turned up a few times. The rearrangement joins TRBV19 to TRBJ2-6; D unclear. This CDR3 is built from 15 residues. V lost 7 bases, J lost 0 bases, and 10 bases lay in between. Germline-derived CDR1 and CDR2 are LNHDA and SQIVND (reference sequence). The CDR3 loop reads CASTQAGSGANVLTF. DNA of the CDR3: TGTGCCAGTACCCAGGCAGGCTCTGGGGCCAACGTCCTGACTTTC.